This TCR beta chain emerged from a study of response to subunit inactivated influenza vaccine. TCRdb recomputed calls from the RT-PCR reads with MiXCR, one row per CDR3 protein. The data contain 500,000 or so distinct CDR3 sequences, 11% of them singletons. The study, taken as a whole, reports: Few new T cells, the authors suggested, are recruited by each seasonal influenza vaccination.

This clonotype was counted a few times. Its specificity is not known. The CDR3 loop spans 13 amino acids. The ends were cut back, 5 bases at V and 8 bases at J, with 14 bases in the middle. Germline V gene data show CDR1 as SGHTA and CDR2 as FQGNSA. The clonotype originates from a man aged 45-60 years who received an inactivated influenza vaccine. The chain uses TRBV7-2 and TRBJ2-3; D might be TRBD2 (6 bases). The sample consisted of PBMCs from blood, taken roughly 45 days after vaccination. The CDR3 DNA reads as TGTGCCAGCAGCCCAAACCTGCGGGGTACGCAGTATTTT. Protein sequence: CASSPNLRGTQYF.